A selection of T cell receptor beta chains follows, all from one sample in a study of a mutant IDH1 vaccine in newly diagnosed glioma. What these receptors recognize is not known. The table came from immunoSEQ multiplex PCR; TCRdb's copy has only in-frame clones and leaves some out. Seen here are about 32,000 clones, 81% observed once, and the top ten hold approximately 15%. The material sequenced was PBMCs, taken from a glioma patient whose treatment included an IDH1 peptide vaccine. All receptors derive from a young man with glioma. Both conserved end residues are part of each CDR3. A D gene is named only where the DNA matches it firmly. Size is omitted from some rows. Given values are once, few, many or a class for expanded clones.

V gene	D gene	clone size	J gene	CDR3 protein	CDR3 DNA
TRBV11-2	TRBD2	NA	TRBJ2-7	CASSQTSGRAYEQYF	TGTGCCAGCAGCCAAACTAGCGGGAGGGCCTACGAGCAGTACTTC
TRBV7-9	NA	NA	TRBJ2-3	CASSQTDTQYF	TGTGCCAGCAGCCAAACAGATACGCAGTATTTT
TRBV30	NA	few	TRBJ1-1	CAWSPMNTEAFF	TGTGCCTGGAGCCCCATGAACACTGAAGCTTTCTTT
TRBV18	NA	NA	TRBJ1-1	CASSPPTGTPEAFF	TGTGCCAGCTCACCACCGACCGGGACCCCTGAAGCTTTCTTT
TRBV4-1	NA	NA	TRBJ2-7	CASSQGGPYEQYF	TGCGCCAGCAGCCAAGGCGGCCCCTACGAGCAGTACTTC
TRBV18	NA	few	TRBJ1-5	CASSPESGMGNQPQHF	TGTGCCAGCTCACCAGAATCGGGGATGGGGAATCAGCCCCAGCATTTT
TRBV5-1	NA	NA	TRBJ1-1	CASFPGGPGTEAFF	TGCGCCAGCTTCCCGGGGGGCCCGGGAACTGAAGCTTTCTTT
TRBV29-1	TRBD2	NA	TRBJ2-7	CSAGTSSYEQYF	TGCAGCGCCGGGACTAGCTCCTACGAGCAGTACTTC
TRBV6-5	NA	few	TRBJ1-2	CASRMSWANLYGYTF	TGTGCCAGCAGAATGTCCTGGGCCAACCTCTATGGCTACACCTTC
TRBV6-6	TRBD2	NA	TRBJ2-1	CASSRTSGIYNEQFF	TGTGCCAGCAGTCGGACTAGCGGAATATACAATGAGCAGTTCTTC
TRBV10-3	NA	few	TRBJ1-1	CAISGVPMAEAFF	TGTGCCATCAGTGGGGTGCCAATGGCTGAAGCTTTCTTT
TRBV7-9	NA	NA	TRBJ1-1	CASSPRQIMNTEAFF	TGTGCCAGCAGCCCTCGACAGATCATGAACACTGAAGCTTTCTTT
TRBV4-1	TRBD1	once	TRBJ2-7	CASSQVWTGQFYEQYF	TGCGCCAGCAGCCAAGTTTGGACAGGGCAGTTCTACGAGCAGTACTTC
TRBV6-5	NA	NA	TRBJ2-7	CASGQVSYEQYF	TGTGCCAGCGGGCAGGTGTCCTACGAGCAGTACTTC
TRBV21-1	NA	NA	TRBJ2-4	CASQAPIGGQYF	TGTGCCAGCCAAGCCCCGATCGGAGGTCAGTACTTC
TRBV6-5	NA	few	TRBJ1-1	CASRKEQAFF	TGTGCCAGCAGAAAAGAACAAGCTTTCTTT
TRBV10-3	TRBD1	NA	TRBJ2-3	CAISGQGGLSTDTQYF	TGTGCCATCAGTGGACAAGGGGGCCTTAGCACAGATACGCAGTATTTT
TRBV5-1	TRBD1	NA	TRBJ2-2	CASSSWGQGNTGELFF	TGCGCCAGCAGCTCGTGGGGACAGGGTAACACCGGGGAGCTGTTTTTT
TRBV14	NA	NA	TRBJ2-7	CASSPDGAYEQYF	TGTGCCAGCAGCCCCGACGGAGCCTACGAGCAGTACTTC
TRBV6-5	TRBD1	NA	TRBJ1-1	CASRTGVGTEAFF	TGTGCCAGCAGAACAGGGGTAGGGACTGAAGCTTTCTTT
TRBV29-1	NA	NA	TRBJ1-1	CSVAVNTEAFF	TGCAGCGTTGCAGTAAACACTGAAGCTTTCTTT
TRBV27	NA	NA	TRBJ1-4	CASSSFSGEKLFF	TGTGCCAGCAGTTCCTTTAGCGGTGAAAAACTGTTTTTT
TRBV4-1	NA	once	TRBJ2-1	CASSPRLRNEQFF	TGCGCCAGCAGTCCAAGATTAAGGAATGAGCAGTTCTTC